The 23 T cell receptor beta chains below were found in one sample sequenced in a study of cytomegalovirus exposure and HLA in healthy donors. PCR employed 60 Vbeta and 13 Jbeta primers. Here immunoSEQ multiplex PCR was the method, and the copy in TCRdb shows in-frame clones only, minus some. The table shows about 210,000 clones, with around 87% occurring only once. The sample consisted of PBMCs. Source of these receptors: a boy aged 2-15 years in good health and CMV-seronegative.

The chain has TRBV20-1 and TRBJ1-1; D is ambiguous. Germline V gene lookup returns CDR1 DFQATT and CDR2 SNEGSKA (reference sequence). V lost 6 bases and J 2 bases, leaving 4 bases between the germline ends. This CDR3 has 10 amino acids. The CDR3 DNA reads as TGCAGTGCCATTAACACTGAAGCTTTCTTT. Protein product: CSAINTEAFF.

The chain employs TRBV18 and TRBJ2-5; 7 positions agree with TRBD1. This CDR3 has 12 amino acids. The V gene end was trimmed by 11 bases and the J gene end by 1 base; junction bases not matched to a gene: 4. Germline CDR1 KGHSH, CDR2 LQKENI. The CDR3 spells CAGRDSQETQYF. In DNA form, the CDR3 reads TGTGCCGGACGGGACAGCCAAGAGACCCAGTACTTC.

V usage is TRBV28 and J usage is TRBJ1-2; 11 nucleotides match TRBD1. The V gene end was trimmed by 3 bases and the J gene end by 8 bases; junction bases not matched to a gene: 8. Germline CDR1 is MDHEN and CDR2 is SYDVKM. CDR3 size: 15 residues. The CDR3 region has the DNA TGTGCCAGCAGTTTGGGGGGACAGGGGGTCGGGGGCTACACCTTC. This encodes CASSLGGQGVGGYTF.

V is TRBV29-1 and J is TRBJ2-1, with TRBD1 identical over 8 bases. Germline assignment: CDR1 SQVTM and CDR2 ANQGSEA. The J segment lost 4 bases and the V segment lost 4 bases, leaving 24 bases of the junction unmatched. The CDR3 is 20 residues long. The DNA of the CDR3 is TGCAGCGTTGTTTTCGTTTCCCGGACAGGGACATCCCGGACGTACAATGAGCAGTTCTTC. Encoded protein: CSVVFVSRTGTSRTYNEQFF.

A few counts support this clone. This chain uses TRBV6-5 with TRBJ1-1; D call uncertain. The CDR3 covers 16 residues. With 0 bases removed from V and 4 bases from J, the gap between germline ends came to 15 bases. The germline CDR1 and CDR2 sequences are MNHEY and SVGAGI. The CDR3 bases are TGTGCCAGCAGTTACTCATCCGCCCGTACGGGCACTGAAGCTTTCTTT. Translating it yields CASSYSSARTGTEAFF.

The chain carries TRBV6-6 and TRBJ2-3; no clear D. This CDR3 region has 13 residues. With 6 bases removed from V and 4 bases from J, the gap between germline ends came to 11 bases. Germline V lookup: CDR1 MNHNY, CDR2 SVGAGI (reference sequence). This CDR3 reads CASREKIPDTQYF. The CDR3 DNA reads TGTGCCAGCAGGGAGAAAATCCCAGATACGCAGTATTTT.

This clone appeared once. V usage is TRBV28 and J usage is TRBJ1-2; 7 positions match TRBD1. The V and J ends lost 8 bases and 3 bases, in that order; junction bases with no gene match: 3. The germline V gene has CDR1 MDHEN and CDR2 SYDVKM. The CDR3 is made up of 12 amino acids. The chain's CDR3 is CASLTGDYGYTF. The CDR3 coding sequence is TGTGCCAGCCTAACAGGGGACTATGGCTACACCTTC.

The chain uses TRBV5-1 and TRBJ2-3, with 8 bases identical to TRBD2. Trimming at V came to 5 bases and at J to 3 bases, leaving 5 bases not matched to a gene. CDR1 is SGHRS and CDR2 is YFSETQ in the germline V gene. There are 14 residues in the CDR3. CDR3: CASRTGGETDTQYF. The CDR3 nucleotides read TGCGCCAGCAGGACGGGAGGGGAGACAGATACGCAGTATTTT.

The CDR3 loop reads CASSLNPGQPYEQYF. CDR3 bases: TGTGCCAGCAGTTTGAACCCGGGACAGCCGTACGAGCAGTACTTC. The rearrangement joins TRBV27 to TRBJ2-7; TRBD1 matches 7 bases. Per the germline V gene, CDR1 is MNHEY and CDR2 is SMNVEV (reference sequence). The length of the CDR3 is 15 residues. Unmatched junction bases numbered 9, after V lost 3 bases and J lost 4 bases.

The chain joins TRBV28 to TRBJ1-5; D ambiguous. V was trimmed by 5 bases and J by 4 bases, leaving 12 bases between them. Germline lookup yields CDR1 MDHEN and CDR2 SYDVKM. This CDR3 has 14 residues. CDR3 in DNA: TGTGCCAGCAGTCCCCATCCCCAAAATCAGCCCCAGCATTTT. The encoded protein is CASSPHPQNQPQHF. The whole variable domain, filled in from reference TRBV28 and TRBJ1-5, reads DVKVTQSSRYLVKRTGEKVFLECVQDMDHENMFWYRQDPGLGLRLIYFSYDVKMKEKGDIPEGYSVSREKKERFSLILESASTNQTSMYLCASSPHPQNQPQHFGDGTRLSIL.

The chain has TRBV28 and TRBJ2-4, with D possibly being TRBD2 (7 bases). The germline V gene encodes CDR1 MDHEN and CDR2 SYDVKM. V was pared by 3 bases and J by 8 bases, with 11 bases between. This CDR3 has 13 residues. The CDR3 loop reads CASSLGGRDIQYF. The CDR3 nucleotides read TGTGCCAGCAGTTTGGGGGGGCGAGACATTCAGTACTTC.

The V call is TRBV5-4, the J call TRBJ1-5; weak D call: TRBD1 (5 bases). Germline CDR1 reads SGHNT; CDR2 reads YYREEE (reference sequence). The CDR3 loop spans 13 amino acids. Between the trimmed V and J ends, which lost 4 bases and 5 bases, there was a span of 10 bases. The CDR3 loop is CASSAARDQPQHF. The CDR3 DNA reads TGTGCCAGCAGCGCCGCCAGGGATCAGCCCCAGCATTTT.

This chain links TRBV6-1 with TRBJ1-1; possible D gene TRBD1, 6 bases. In germline, CDR1 is MNHNS, CDR2 SASEGT. The V gene lost 3 bases and the J gene lost 3 bases, with 11 bases spanning the gap. The CDR3 covers 14 residues. The DNA for the CDR3 is TGTGCCAGCAGTGACTGGACAGAGGACACTGAAGCTTTCTTT. This translates into CASSDWTEDTEAFF.

The CDR3 sequence: CASSDLGVVYGYTF. CDR3 sequence (DNA): TGTGCCAGCAGTGATCTAGGGGTAGTTTATGGCTACACCTTC. The J gene is TRBJ1-2, the V gene TRBV6-1; possibly TRBD1 for D (5 bases). V lost 3 bases, J lost 5 bases, and 13 bases lay in between. This CDR3 is 14 amino acids long. Germline assignment: CDR1 MNHNS and CDR2 SASEGT.

The count of this clone is one. The chain recombines TRBV18 with TRBJ2-1, with 10 bases fitting TRBD1. Looked up from germline, CDR1 is KGHSH and CDR2 is LQKENI. After removal of 4 bases from V and 8 bases from J, the junction contained 11 bases not matched to a gene. The CDR3 sequence is 16 residues long. The CDR3 sequence: CASSLSSGQGIYEQFF. The CDR3, as DNA: TGTGCCAGCTCACTTTCATCGGGACAGGGGATTTATGAGCAGTTCTTC. The whole variable domain, filled in from reference TRBV18 and TRBJ2-1, reads NAGVMQNPRHLVRRRGQEARLRCSPMKGHSHVYWYRQLPEEGLKFMVYLQKENIIDESGMPKERFSAEFPKEGPSILRIQQVVRGDSAAYFCASSLSSGQGIYEQFFGPGTRLTVL.

The chain uses TRBV19 and TRBJ2-5, with D maybe TRBD2 (5 bases). This CDR3 has 14 residues. Germline V gene lookup returns CDR1 LNHDA and CDR2 SQIVND (reference sequence). V gave up 7 bases and J gave up 11 bases, with 23 bases separating them. The CDR3 loop is CASTGDYRTEEQYF. In nucleotides, the CDR3 is TGTGCCAGTACCGGGGATTATCGGACGGAGGAGCAGTACTTC.

With regard to this clone: One end of the junction varies from germline; a read error may be responsible. The V call is TRBV7-9, the J call TRBJ1-2; D gene unclear. Germline CDR1 SEHNR, CDR2 FQNEAQ (reference sequence). The CDR3 runs to 13 residues. CDR3 protein: CSSSLAARDGYTF. The DNA of the CDR3 is TGTTCCAGCAGCTTAGCGGCACGGGATGGCTACACCTTC.

The chain couples TRBV7-9 to TRBJ2-1, with 10 nucleotides matching TRBD2. V lost 5 bases, J lost 4 bases, and 5 bases stayed unmatched. Germline values: CDR1 SEHNR, CDR2 FQNEAQ (reference sequence). CDR3 length: 15 amino acids. CDR3 nucleotides: TGTGCCAGCAGCACCGGGACTAGCGAGTACAATGAGCAGTTCTTC. Protein product: CASSTGTSEYNEQFF.

The gene calls are TRBV10-3 and TRBJ1-1; 7 nucleotides line up with TRBD1. V dropped 6 bases and J dropped 0; count of bases not matched to a gene: 7. The CDR3 has 15 amino acids. Germline CDR1 reads ENHRY; CDR2 reads SYGVKD. The DNA of the CDR3 is TGTGCCATCAGGGCGGCACAGGGGTTGAACACTGAAGCTTTCTTT. It codes for CAIRAAQGLNTEAFF.

The rearrangement links TRBV14 to TRBJ2-4; 9 bases map to TRBD2. Germline CDR1 is SGHDN and CDR2 is FVKESK. The trim removed 4 bases at V and 4 bases at J, leaving 11 bases unmatched. The CDR3 has 17 residues. This chain's CDR3 is CASSRFPPSGEKNIQYF. In DNA form, the CDR3 reads TGTGCCAGCAGCCGCTTCCCCCCTAGCGGGGAAAAAAACATTCAGTACTTC.

The CDR3 loop reads CASPWTGSTNYYEQYF. The CDR3 coding sequence is TGTGCCAGCCCCTGGACAGGATCTACGAACTACTACGAGCAGTACTTC. This sequence joins TRBV6-4 and TRBJ2-7; 7 nucleotides align to TRBD1. The CDR3 is made up of 16 amino acids. CDR1 is MRHNA, CDR2 SNTAGT, per germline. Trimming at V came to 8 bases and at J to 3 bases, leaving 16 bases not matched to a gene.

The chain joins TRBV5-6 to TRBJ2-3; a possible D gene is TRBD1 (6 bases). Germline lookup yields CDR1 SGHDT and CDR2 YYEEEE. V lost 2 bases and J 3 bases, leaving 13 bases between the germline ends. This CDR3 spans 15 amino acids. For the CDR3, the DNA is TGTGCCAGCAGCTTCAGGGGTGATTTAACAGATACGCAGTATTTT. Residues: CASSFRGDLTDTQYF.

The chain employs TRBV29-1 and TRBJ2-5, with 12 bases that match TRBD1. This CDR3 region has 14 residues. With 6 bases clipped from V and 4 bases from J, the junction kept 6 bases outside the gene matches. Germline assignment: CDR1 SQVTM and CDR2 ANQGSEA. The CDR3 region has the DNA TGCAGCGTAGCCCGGGACAGGGGGCGAGAGACCCAGTACTTC. Protein product: CSVARDRGRETQYF.